This T cell receptor beta chain appears in the sequencing data of a study of CD8 T cells in ankylosing spondylitis. Trimming cost V 3 bases and J 1 base; bases outside gene matches: 5. Germline V gene sequence: CDR1 SGDLS, CDR2 YYNGEE. The CDR3 has 16 amino acids. TCRdb itself ran the 5' RACE reads through MiXCR, one entry per CDR3 protein. The profile shows about 220,000 distinct CDR3 sequences, around 18% of them singletons. Study results and limitations: Within ankylosing spondylitis blood, a TCR beta motif made up of roughly eight highly homologous variants appeared to be characteristic.

As concerns this clonotype: Antigen specificity is unknown.

Material for sequencing was blood, either unsorted or a sorted T cell fraction (not recorded which). The chain is built from TRBV9 and TRBJ2-2, with 8 bases identical to TRBD1. This sequence originates from a male donor with ankylosing spondylitis. The chain's CDR3 is CASSEGDRMNTGELFF. The CDR3 DNA reads TGTGCCAGCAGCGAGGGGGACAGGATGAACACCGGGGAGCTGTTTTTT. Full variable domain (rest looked up from reference TRBV9 and TRBJ2-2): DSGVTQTPKHLITATGQRVTLRCSPRSGDLSVYWYQQSLDQGLQFLIQYYNGEERAKGNILERFSAQQFPDLHSELNLSSLELGDSALYFCASSEGDRMNTGELFFGEGSRLTVL.